These T cell receptor beta chains were read from a single sample in a study of blood T cell repertoires in COVID-19. Clones were read by immunoSEQ multiplex PCR, and TCRdb kept only the in-frame ones, dropping some. The sample records a few hundred thousand clones, roughly 84% being singletons. Sequencing was performed on PBMCs or T cells enriched from blood (not recorded which). The receptor source for this set is a woman between 35 and 50 years old who had recovered from COVID-19. CDR3s include the opening cysteine and the closing phenylalanine or tryptophan. The D gene is left open where the match is weak. Rows may omit the clone size; those that give it use once, few, many or a size class.

clone_size	d_call	v_call	j_call	cdr3_nt	cdr3_aa
.	TRBD1	TRBV30	TRBJ2-1	TGTGCCTGGAGGGAAACGACAGGGGGGAGATACAATGAGCAGTTCTTC	CAWRETTGGRYNEQFF
once	TRBD2	TRBV27	TRBJ2-1	TGTGCCAGCAGTTTATGGGCTGGGGCGGGAGCCCCGAATGAGCAGTTCTTC	CASSLWAGAGAPNEQFF
.	.	TRBV7-2	TRBJ2-2	TGTGCCAGCAGCTTCGCCAGGTTAACCGGGGAGCTGTTTTTT	CASSFARLTGELFF
.	TRBD1	TRBV28	TRBJ1-2	TGTGCCAGCAGTTTACCGCCCGGCAGGGGGACTAACTATGGCTACACCTTC	CASSLPPGRGTNYGYTF
.	.	TRBV12-3/TRBV12-4	TRBJ1-2	TGTGCCAGCAGTTTACGGACAGTCTATGGCTACACCTTC	CASSLRTVYGYTF
.	.	TRBV15	TRBJ1-5	TGTGCCACCAGCAGAGAGACAAGGGGCCGTACAGGGTTCCAGCCCCAGCATTTT	CATSRETRGRTGFQPQHF
.	.	TRBV11-3	TRBJ2-1	TGTGCCAGCAGCTTAGATCGTTTGAATGAGCAGTTCTTC	CASSLDRLNEQFF
.	TRBD2	TRBV5-1	TRBJ2-1	TGCGCCAGCAGCTGGACCTTTCTAGCGGGAGGAGGCAATGAGCAGTTCTTC	CASSWTFLAGGGNEQFF
.	.	TRBV7-2	TRBJ1-2	TGTGCCAGCAGCTTAGGACCCCAGGGGTCCGACTATGGCTACACCTTC	CASSLGPQGSDYGYTF
.	TRBD1	TRBV18	TRBJ1-5	TGTGCCAGCTCACCCGACAGGGGGGGGAATCAGCCCCAGCATTTT	CASSPDRGGNQPQHF